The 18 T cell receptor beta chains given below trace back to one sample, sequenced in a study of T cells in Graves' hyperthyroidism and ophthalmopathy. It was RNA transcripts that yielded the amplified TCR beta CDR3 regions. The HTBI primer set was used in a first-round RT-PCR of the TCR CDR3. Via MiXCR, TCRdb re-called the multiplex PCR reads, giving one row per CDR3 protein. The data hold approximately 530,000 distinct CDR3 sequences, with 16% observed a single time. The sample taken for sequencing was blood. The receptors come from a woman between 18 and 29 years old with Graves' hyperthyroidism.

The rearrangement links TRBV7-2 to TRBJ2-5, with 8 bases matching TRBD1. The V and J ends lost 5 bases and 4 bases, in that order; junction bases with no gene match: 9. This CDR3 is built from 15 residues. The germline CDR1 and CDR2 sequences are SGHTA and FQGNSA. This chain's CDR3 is CASSQFQGARETQYF. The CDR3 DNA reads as TGTGCCAGCAGCCAGTTTCAGGGGGCAAGAGAGACCCAGTACTTC. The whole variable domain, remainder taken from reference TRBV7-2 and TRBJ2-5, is GAGVSQSPSNKVTEKGKDVELRCDPISGHTALYWYRQSLGQGLEFLIYFQGNSAPDKSGLPSDRFSAERTGGSVSTLTIQRTQQEDSAVYLCASSQFQGARETQYFGPGTRLLVL.

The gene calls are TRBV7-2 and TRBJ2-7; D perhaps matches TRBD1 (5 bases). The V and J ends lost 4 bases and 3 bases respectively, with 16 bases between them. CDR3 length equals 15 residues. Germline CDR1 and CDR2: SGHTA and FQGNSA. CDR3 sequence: CASSSTESFVYEQYF. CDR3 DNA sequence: TGTGCCAGCAGCTCGACAGAGTCTTTCGTCTACGAGCAGTACTTC. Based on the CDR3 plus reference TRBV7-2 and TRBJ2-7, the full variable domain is GAGVSQSPSNKVTEKGKDVELRCDPISGHTALYWYRQSLGQGLEFLIYFQGNSAPDKSGLPSDRFSAERTGGSVSTLTIQRTQQEDSAVYLCASSSTESFVYEQYFGPGTRLTVT.

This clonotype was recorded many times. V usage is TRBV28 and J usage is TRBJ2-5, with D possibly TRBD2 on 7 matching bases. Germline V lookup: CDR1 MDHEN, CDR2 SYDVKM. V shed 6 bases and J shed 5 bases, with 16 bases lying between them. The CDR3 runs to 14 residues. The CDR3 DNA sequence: TGTGCCAGCAGCCGCGGGGGCGGAACGGAGACCCAGTACTTC. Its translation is CASSRGGGTETQYF.

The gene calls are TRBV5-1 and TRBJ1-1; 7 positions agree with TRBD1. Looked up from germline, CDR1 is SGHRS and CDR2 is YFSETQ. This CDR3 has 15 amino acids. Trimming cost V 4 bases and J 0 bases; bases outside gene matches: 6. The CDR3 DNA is TGCGCCAGCAGCGGAAAAGGGGGCATGAACACTGAAGCTTTCTTT. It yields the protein CASSGKGGMNTEAFF.

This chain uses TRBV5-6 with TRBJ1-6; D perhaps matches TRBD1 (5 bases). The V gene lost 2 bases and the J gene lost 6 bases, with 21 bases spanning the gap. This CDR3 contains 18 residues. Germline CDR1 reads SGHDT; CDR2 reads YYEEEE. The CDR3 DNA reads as TGTGCCAGCAGCTTCTCCAGGGCCCGAAGAGGCGGTAATTCACCCCTCCACTTT. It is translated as CASSFSRARRGGNSPLHF. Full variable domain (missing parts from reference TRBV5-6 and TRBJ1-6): DAGVTQSPTHLIKTRGQQVTLRCSPKSGHDTVSWYQQALGQGPQFIFQYYEEEERQRGNFPDRFSGHQFPNYSSELNVNALLLGDSALYLCASSFSRARRGGNSPLHFGNGTRLTVT.

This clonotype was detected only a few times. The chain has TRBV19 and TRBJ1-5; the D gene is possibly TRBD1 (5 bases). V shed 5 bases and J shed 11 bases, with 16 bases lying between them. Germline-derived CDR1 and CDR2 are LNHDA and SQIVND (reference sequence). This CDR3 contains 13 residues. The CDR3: CASSPSGTLAQHF. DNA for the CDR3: TGTGCCAGTAGTCCATCCGGGACCCTGGCCCAGCATTTT. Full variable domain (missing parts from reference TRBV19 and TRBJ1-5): DGGITQSPKYLFRKEGQNVTLSCEQNLNHDAMYWYRQDPGQGLRLIYYSQIVNDFQKGDIAEGYSVSREKKESFPLTVTSAQKNPTAFYLCASSPSGTLAQHFGDGTRLSIL.

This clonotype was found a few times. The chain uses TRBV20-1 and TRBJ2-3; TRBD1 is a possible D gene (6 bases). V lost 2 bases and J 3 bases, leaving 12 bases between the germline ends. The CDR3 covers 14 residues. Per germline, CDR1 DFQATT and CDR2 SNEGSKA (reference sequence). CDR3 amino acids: CSARMDRATDTQYF. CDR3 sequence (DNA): TGCAGTGCTAGAATGGACAGAGCTACAGATACGCAGTATTTT.

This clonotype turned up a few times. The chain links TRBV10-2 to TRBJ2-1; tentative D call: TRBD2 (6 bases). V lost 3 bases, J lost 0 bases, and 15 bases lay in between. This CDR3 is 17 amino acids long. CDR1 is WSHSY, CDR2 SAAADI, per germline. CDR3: CASSDLSGRSSYNEQFF. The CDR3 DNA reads TGCGCCAGCAGTGATTTGAGCGGGCGAAGCTCCTACAATGAGCAGTTCTTC.

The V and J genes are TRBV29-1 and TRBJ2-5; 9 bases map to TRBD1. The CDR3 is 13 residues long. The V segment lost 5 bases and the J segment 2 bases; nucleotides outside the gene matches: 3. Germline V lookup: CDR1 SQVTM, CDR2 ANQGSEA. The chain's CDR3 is CSVTTGGQETQYF. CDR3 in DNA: TGCAGCGTTACGACAGGGGGACAAGAGACCCAGTACTTC.

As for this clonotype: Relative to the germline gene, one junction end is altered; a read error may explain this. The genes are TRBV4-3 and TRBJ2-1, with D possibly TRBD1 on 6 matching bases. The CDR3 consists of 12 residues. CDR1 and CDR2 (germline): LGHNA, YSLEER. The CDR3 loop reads CAGSQEGTEQFF. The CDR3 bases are TGCGCCGGCAGCCAAGAAGGGACAGAGCAGTTCTTC.

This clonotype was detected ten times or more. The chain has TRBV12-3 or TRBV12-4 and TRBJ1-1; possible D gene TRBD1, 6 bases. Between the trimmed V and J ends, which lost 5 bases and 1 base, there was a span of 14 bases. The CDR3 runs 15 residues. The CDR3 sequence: CASSPSPTGNTEAFF. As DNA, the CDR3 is TGTGCCAGCAGTCCATCACCGACAGGGAACACTGAAGCTTTCTTT.

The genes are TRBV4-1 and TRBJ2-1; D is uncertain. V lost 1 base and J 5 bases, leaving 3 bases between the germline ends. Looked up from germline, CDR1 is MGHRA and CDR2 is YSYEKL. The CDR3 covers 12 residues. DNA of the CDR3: TGCGCCAGCAGCCAAGCGGACAATGAGCAGTTCTTC. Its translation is CASSQADNEQFF.

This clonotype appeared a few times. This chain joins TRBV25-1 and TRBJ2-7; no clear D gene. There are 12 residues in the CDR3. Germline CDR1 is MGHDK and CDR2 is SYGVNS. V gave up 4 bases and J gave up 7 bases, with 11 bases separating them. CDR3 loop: CASSGGRPEQYF. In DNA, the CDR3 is TGTGCCAGCAGTGGAGGCAGACCTGAGCAGTACTTC.

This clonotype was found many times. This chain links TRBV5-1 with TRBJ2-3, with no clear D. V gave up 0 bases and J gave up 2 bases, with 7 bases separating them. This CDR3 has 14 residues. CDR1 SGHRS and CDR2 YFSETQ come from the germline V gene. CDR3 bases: TGCGCCAGCAGCTTGGTGGGTGTCACAGATACGCAGTATTTT. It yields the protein CASSLVGVTDTQYF. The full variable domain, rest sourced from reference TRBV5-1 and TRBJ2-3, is KAGVTQTPRYLIKTRGQQVTLSCSPISGHRSVSWYQQTPGQGLQFLFEYFSETQRNKGNFPGRFSGRQFSNSRSEMNVSTLELGDSALYLCASSLVGVTDTQYFGPGTRLTVL.

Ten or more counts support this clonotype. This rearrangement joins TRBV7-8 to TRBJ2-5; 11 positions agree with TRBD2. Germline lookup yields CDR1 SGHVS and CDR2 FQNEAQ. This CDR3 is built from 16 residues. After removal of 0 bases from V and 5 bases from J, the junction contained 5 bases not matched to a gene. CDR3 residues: CASSLASGREGETQYF. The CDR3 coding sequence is TGTGCCAGCAGCTTAGCTAGCGGGAGGGAGGGGGAGACCCAGTACTTC.

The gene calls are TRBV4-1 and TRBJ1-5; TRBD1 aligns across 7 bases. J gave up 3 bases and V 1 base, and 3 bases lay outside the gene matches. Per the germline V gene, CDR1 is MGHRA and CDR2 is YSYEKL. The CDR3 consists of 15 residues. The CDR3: CASSQADRDNQPQHF. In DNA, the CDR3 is TGCGCCAGCAGCCAAGCTGACAGGGACAATCAGCCCCAGCATTTT.

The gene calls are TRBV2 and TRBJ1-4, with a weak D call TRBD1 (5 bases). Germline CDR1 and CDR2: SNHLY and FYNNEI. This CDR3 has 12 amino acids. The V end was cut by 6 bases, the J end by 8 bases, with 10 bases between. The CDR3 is CASRAGMEKLFF. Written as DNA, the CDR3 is TGTGCCAGCAGAGCAGGGATGGAAAAACTGTTTTTT.

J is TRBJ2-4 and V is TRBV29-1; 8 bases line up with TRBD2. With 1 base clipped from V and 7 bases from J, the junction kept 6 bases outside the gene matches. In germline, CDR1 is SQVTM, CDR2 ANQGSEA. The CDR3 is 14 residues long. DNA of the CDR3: TGCAGCGTTGAAGGGCTAGCGGGTAACAACATTCAGTACTTC. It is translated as CSVEGLAGNNIQYF.